The clone carrying this TCR beta chain was seen only a few times. The antigen is undetermined. This entry belongs to a study of OX40 agonist ivuxolimab in advanced cancers. Across the whole study: Ivuxolimab is a fully human IgG2 antibody that activates OX40 (CD134). Study findings and constraints: Partly responding patients at 0.1-3.0 mg/kg showed some of the smallest clonal expansion. The antigen specificity of the peripheral T cells (those that were expanded) was not determined.

V dropped 2 bases and J dropped 3 bases, with 9 bases sitting between them. This CDR3 is 14 amino acids long. The V gene's germline CDR1 is MRHNA and CDR2 SNTAGT. Only in-frame clones appear in the TCRdb table, and some are missing; sequencing was by immunoSEQ multiplex PCR. This sample has some 16,000 clones, with roughly 81% found just once. Peripheral blood came from all dose cohorts at three timepoints. Source: CD4+ or CD8+ T cells sorted from blood, taken in a trial of the OX40 agonist ivuxolimab. The source is an adult with an advanced solid tumor such as melanoma, head and neck, liver or kidney cancer. The V gene is TRBV6-4, the J gene TRBJ2-3, with a possible D match to TRBD2 (7 bases). CDR3 sequence (DNA): TGTGCCAGCAGTGACAGGGGGGGGACAGATACGCAGTATTTT. Translating gives CASSDRGGTDTQYF.